Listed below are T cell receptor beta chains from one sample, sequenced in a study of T-cell memory formation after mild COVID-19. A single record per CDR3 protein comes from TCRdb applying MiXCR to the 5' RACE reads. The sample holds 200,000 to 250,000 distinct CDR3 sequences, about 16% seen once. Sequences were obtained from PBMCs or a T cell subset sorted from them (not recorded which). Receptors were obtained from an adult woman who had mild COVID-19 (a few samples of this study predate the infection). Cell type and time point are not known. The CDR3 runs from the conserved cysteine through the conserved F or W. A D gene is named only where the DNA matches it firmly. Expanded clones get a size class; other rows say once, few or many, or leave the size out.

cdr3_aa,cdr3_nt,clone_size,j_call,v_call,d_call
CATRGEGVHNEQFF,TGTGCCACCAGGGGAGAGGGAGTACACAATGAGCAGTTCTTC,NA,TRBJ2-1,TRBV24-1,NA
CASSLVGLILDTQYF,TGTGCCAGCAGCTTAGTGGGACTAATCTTAGATACGCAGTATTTT,NA,TRBJ2-3,TRBV7-2,TRBD2
CASSVEISYGYTF,TGTGCCAGCAGCGTAGAGATTTCCTATGGCTACACCTTC,few,TRBJ1-2,TRBV9,NA
CASSLGLAGQAYNEQFF,TGCGCCAGCAGCTTGGGGTTGGCGGGACAAGCATACAATGAGCAGTTCTTC,few,TRBJ2-1,TRBV5-1,NA
CASSQVGPRDTSYNEQFF,TGCGCCAGCAGCCAAGTAGGGCCCCGGGACACGTCCTACAATGAGCAGTTCTTC,NA,TRBJ2-1,TRBV4-1,NA
CASRTSGTGDSPLHF,TGTGCCAGCAGGACCTCCGGGACAGGGGACTCACCCCTCCACTTT,few,TRBJ1-6,TRBV5-6,TRBD1
CASSEQGRGANVLTF,TGCGCCAGCAGCGAGCAGGGACGCGGGGCCAACGTCCTGACTTTC,NA,TRBJ2-6,TRBV5-1,NA
CASSPRTAAGRTTPDTQYF,TGTGCCAGCAGCCCTAGGACAGCTGCCGGGCGGACTACCCCAGATACGCAGTATTTT,medium-sized,TRBJ2-3,TRBV7-9,NA
CASRGLGDEQFF,TGCGCCAGCAGGGGCCTAGGGGATGAGCAGTTCTTC,NA,TRBJ2-1,TRBV5-1,NA
CASRTGHRAGEQFF,TGTGCCAGCAGGACGGGACACCGTGCGGGTGAGCAGTTCTTC,few,TRBJ2-1,TRBV6-5,NA
CASRTTSAPSTEQYF,TGTGCCAGCAGAACCACTAGTGCTCCCTCCACCGAGCAGTACTTC,NA,TRBJ2-7,TRBV12-3/TRBV12-4,NA
CASSPQGTARRGQYF,TGTGCCAGCAGCCCGCAGGGAACGGCCCGCCGAGGGCAGTACTTC,NA,TRBJ2-7,TRBV3-1,NA
CASSLVTAGVSEQYF,TGCGCCAGCAGCTTGGTTACAGCGGGAGTATCCGAGCAGTACTTC,many,TRBJ2-7,TRBV5-1,TRBD2
CATTGPGQGPSGTSGSYEQYF,TGTGCCACCACCGGTCCGGGACAGGGCCCCTCCGGGACTAGCGGGAGTTACGAGCAGTACTTC,few,TRBJ2-7,TRBV5-4,TRBD2
CSAREGLADHYEQYF,TGCAGTGCTAGAGAGGGTCTAGCGGACCACTACGAGCAGTACTTC,few,TRBJ2-7,TRBV20-1,TRBD2
CASSLRGANYGYTF,TGTGCCAGCAGTTTACGGGGCGCGAACTATGGCTACACCTTC,many,TRBJ1-2,TRBV12-3/TRBV12-4,NA
CASRAGDRSSLQYF,TGTGCCAGCAGGGCCGGGGACCGTTCCTCTCTTCAGTACTTC,NA,TRBJ2-4,TRBV5-6,NA
CASSHQGHNQPQHF,TGTGCCAGCAGCCACCAGGGACACAATCAGCCCCAGCATTTT,few,TRBJ1-5,TRBV3-1,NA
CASSLGTVNYNQPQHF,TGTGCCAGCAGCTTAGGGACAGTTAATTACAATCAGCCCCAGCATTTT,NA,TRBJ1-5,TRBV7-9,NA
CSVLRDRGYEQYF,TGCAGCGTTCTCCGGGACAGGGGCTACGAGCAGTACTTC,many,TRBJ2-7,TRBV29-1,TRBD1
CASSQDGRDQETQYF,TGCGCCAGCAGCCAAGATGGGCGGGATCAAGAGACCCAGTACTTC,NA,TRBJ2-5,TRBV4-3,NA
CASSSGPVKQGAKGANVLTF,TGTGCCAGCAGCTCCGGACCCGTGAAACAGGGGGCTAAGGGGGCCAACGTCCTGACTTTC,few,TRBJ2-6,TRBV7-9,TRBD1
CASSYPGQVNTEAFF,TGTGCCAGCAGTTACCCAGGCCAGGTGAACACTGAAGCTTTCTTT,NA,TRBJ1-1,TRBV6-5,NA
CASSPGHANTGELFF,TGCGCCAGCTCACCGGGACACGCAAACACCGGGGAGCTGTTTTTT,many,TRBJ2-2,TRBV4-3,NA
CASSLRGAQFSTEAFF,TGTGCCAGCAGCTTAAGGGGGGCCCAATTCAGTACTGAAGCTTTCTTT,NA,TRBJ1-1,TRBV7-2,NA
CASSPWTGETGELFF,TGTGCCAGCTCACCTTGGACAGGGGAGACCGGGGAGCTGTTTTTT,NA,TRBJ2-2,TRBV18,TRBD1
CASSLTGVWNSPLHF,TGTGCCAGCAGCCTAACAGGGGTTTGGAATTCACCCCTCCACTTT,NA,TRBJ1-6,TRBV9,TRBD1
CAISESGDNQYF,TGTGCCATCAGTGAATCCGGGGACAATCAGTACTTC,many,TRBJ2-7,TRBV10-3,NA
CSVNRGRNEQFF,TGCAGTGTTAATAGGGGCAGGAATGAGCAGTTCTTC,NA,TRBJ2-1,TRBV20-1,NA
CASSRSGVGTEAFF,TGTGCCAGCAGCCGCTCAGGGGTGGGTACTGAAGCTTTCTTT,NA,TRBJ1-1,TRBV2,NA